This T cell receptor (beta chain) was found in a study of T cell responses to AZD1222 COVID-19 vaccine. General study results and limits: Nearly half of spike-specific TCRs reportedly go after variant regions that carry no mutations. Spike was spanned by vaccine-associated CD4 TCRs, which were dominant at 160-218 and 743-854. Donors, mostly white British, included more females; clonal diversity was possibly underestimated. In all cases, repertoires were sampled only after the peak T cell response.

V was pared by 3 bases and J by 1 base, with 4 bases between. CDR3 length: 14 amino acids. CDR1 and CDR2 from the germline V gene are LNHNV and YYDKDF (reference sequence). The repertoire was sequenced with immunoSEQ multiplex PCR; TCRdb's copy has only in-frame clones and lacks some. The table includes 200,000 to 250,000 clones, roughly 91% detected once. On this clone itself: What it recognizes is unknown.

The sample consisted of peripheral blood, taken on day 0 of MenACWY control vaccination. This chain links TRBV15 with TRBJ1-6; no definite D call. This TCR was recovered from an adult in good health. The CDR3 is CATSRESYNSPLHF. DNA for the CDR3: TGTGCCACCAGCAGGGAGTCCTATAATTCACCCCTCCACTTT.